This TCR beta chain was profiled in a study of T cells after yellow fever vaccination. This clonotype was observed a handful of times. V shed 1 base and J shed 4 bases, with 11 bases lying between them. CDR3 length equals 15 residues. Germline CDR1 and CDR2: LGHDT and YNNKEL (reference sequence). TCRdb reanalysed the 5' RACE reads using MiXCR and keeps one entry per CDR3 protein. The sample has roughly 120,000 distinct CDR3 sequences; roughly 7.2% are singletons. The sample in question was CD4+ T cells sorted from PBMCs, obtained roughly 45 days after the first yellow fever vaccination. This TCR derives from a man aged 18 to 29 who received the YFV17D yellow fever vaccine. This chain joins TRBV3-1 and TRBJ1-5, with D unclear. The CDR3: CASSQGWAGNQPQHF. The DNA of the CDR3 is TGTGCCAGCAGCCAAGGATGGGCAGGAAATCAGCCCCAGCATTTT. The variable domain in full, with the rest retrieved from reference TRBV3-1 and TRBJ1-5, is DTAVSQTPKYLVTQMGNDKSIKCEQNLGHDTMYWYKQDSKKFLKIMFSYNNKELIINETVPNRFSPKSPDKAHLNLHINSLELGDSAVYFCASSQGWAGNQPQHFGDGTRLSIL.